The 9 T cell receptor beta chains in this list originate from one sample, sequenced in a study of blood T cell repertoires in COVID-19. The data were produced by immunoSEQ multiplex PCR, yet TCRdb's version contains in-frame clones alone and is incomplete. The sample has more than 60,000 clones, about 84% seen once. Sequencing was done on a sample of peripheral blood. The source is a man aged 45-65 years with COVID-19, enrolled during active disease.

The genes are TRBV12-3 or TRBV12-4 and TRBJ2-1; D gene unclear. The CDR3 spans 13 residues. Trimming removed 10 bases at V and 8 bases at J, with 18 bases between. The CDR3 sequence is CATSFVSVHEQFF. CDR3 nucleotide sequence: TGTGCCACCTCCTTCGTTTCGGTCCATGAGCAGTTCTTC.

The J gene is TRBJ1-3, the V gene TRBV19; TRBD1 aligns across 8 bases. Germline V gene lookup returns CDR1 LNHDA and CDR2 SQIVND (reference sequence). V lost 4 bases, J lost 0 bases, and 8 bases stayed unmatched. The CDR3 is 17 amino acids. CDR3 DNA: TGTGCCAGTAGTAATCGGGACAGGAGGGACTCTGGAAACACCATATATTTT. Protein product: CASSNRDRRDSGNTIYF. Supplemented by reference TRBV19 and TRBJ1-3, the full variable domain reads DGGITQSPKYLFRKEGQNVTLSCEQNLNHDAMYWYRQDPGQGLRLIYYSQIVNDFQKGDIAEGYSVSREKKESFPLTVTSAQKNPTAFYLCASSNRDRRDSGNTIYFGEGSWLTVV.

This chain uses TRBV28 with TRBJ1-4, with 9 positions matching TRBD1. Trimming at V came to 5 bases and at J to 10 bases, leaving 8 bases not matched to a gene. The CDR3 sequence is 14 residues long. CDR1 is MDHEN, CDR2 SYDVKM, per germline. The chain's CDR3 is CASSLGTGRGKLFF. The CDR3 region has the DNA TGTGCCAGCAGTCTCGGGACAGGGAGAGGAAAACTGTTTTTT.

The chain links TRBV7-9 to TRBJ2-7; tentative D call: TRBD1 (6 bases). This CDR3 region has 14 residues. CDR1 is SEHNR and CDR2 is FQNEAQ in the germline V gene (reference sequence). V shed 2 bases and J shed 3 bases, with 11 bases lying between them. The CDR3 DNA is TGTGCCAGCAGCTTACCGGACAGCAACTACGAGCAGTACTTC. It encodes CASSLPDSNYEQYF.

This sequence joins TRBV4-1 and TRBJ2-5; possibly TRBD2 for D (5 bases). V lost 4 bases to trimming and J lost 0 bases, with 6 bases between them. Germline V CDR1 and CDR2: MGHRA, YSYEKL. The CDR3 runs to 13 residues. The CDR3 DNA reads as TGCGCCAGCAGCCGGGGAGACCAAGAGACCCAGTACTTC. It is translated as CASSRGDQETQYF.

The count of this clone is one. The chain recombines TRBV27 with TRBJ2-7, with TRBD1 matching over 7 bases. Germline trimming cut 6 bases from V and 0 bases from J; bases unmatched to any gene: 2. In germline, CDR1 is MNHEY, CDR2 SMNVEV (reference sequence). The CDR3 length is 13 residues. The chain's CDR3 is CASRRQGSYEQYF. The CDR3 DNA follows: TGTGCCAGCAGGCGACAGGGCTCCTACGAGCAGTACTTC.

The chain combines TRBV7-2 with TRBJ2-2; 11 bases line up with TRBD1. CDR3 length: 16 amino acids. The germline V gene encodes CDR1 SGHTA and CDR2 FQGNSA. Trimming removed 5 bases from V and 5 bases from J; junction bases left unmatched: 7. CDR3 in amino acids: CASSAGQGAWTGELFF. In DNA form, the CDR3 reads TGTGCCAGCAGCGCCGGACAGGGGGCATGGACCGGGGAGCTGTTTTTT.

J is TRBJ2-2 and V is TRBV2, with 8 bases lining up with TRBD2. This CDR3 is built from 15 residues. Germline CDR1 and CDR2: SNHLY and FYNNEI. The V gene end was trimmed by 5 bases and the J gene end by 0 bases; junction bases not matched to a gene: 2. The CDR3 loop reads CASSLLAANTGELFF. CDR3 nucleotides: TGTGCCAGCAGTTTACTAGCGGCGAACACCGGGGAGCTGTTTTTT.

The chain is built from TRBV24-1 and TRBJ2-1; possible D gene TRBD2, 7 bases. This CDR3 is built from 13 residues. Germline loops: CDR1 KGHDR, CDR2 SFDVKD. V gave up 9 bases and J gave up 7 bases, with 15 bases separating them. The CDR3 sequence: CATEGGEGNEQFF. CDR3 nucleotide sequence: TGTGCCACCGAGGGGGGGGAGGGGAATGAGCAGTTCTTC.